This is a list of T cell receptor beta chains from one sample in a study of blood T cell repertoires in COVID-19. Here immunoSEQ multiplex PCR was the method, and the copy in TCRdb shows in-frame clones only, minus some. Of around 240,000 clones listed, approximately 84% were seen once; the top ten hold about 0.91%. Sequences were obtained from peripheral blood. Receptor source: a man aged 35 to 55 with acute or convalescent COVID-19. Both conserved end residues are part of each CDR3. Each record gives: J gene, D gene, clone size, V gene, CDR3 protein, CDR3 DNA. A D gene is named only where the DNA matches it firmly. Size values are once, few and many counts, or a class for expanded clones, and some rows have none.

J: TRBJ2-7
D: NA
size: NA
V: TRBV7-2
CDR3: CASSLSRTALEQYF
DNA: TGTGCCAGCAGCTTGTCGAGGACAGCACTTGAGCAGTACTTC

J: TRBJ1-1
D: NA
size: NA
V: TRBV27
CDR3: CASMVGTKAFF
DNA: TGTGCCAGCATGGTAGGAACTAAAGCTTTCTTT

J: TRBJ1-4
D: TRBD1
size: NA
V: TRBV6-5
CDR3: CASMRGQELFF
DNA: TGTGCCAGCATGAGGGGACAGGAACTGTTTTTT

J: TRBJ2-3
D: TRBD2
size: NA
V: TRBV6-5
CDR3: CASSYIGRGGTDTQYF
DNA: TGTGCCAGCAGTTACATTGGGCGGGGGGGCACAGATACGCAGTATTTT

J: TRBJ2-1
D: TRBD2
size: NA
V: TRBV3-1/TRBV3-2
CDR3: CASSQDAGGQNEQFF
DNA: TGTGCCAGCAGCCAAGATGCGGGGGGGCAGAATGAGCAGTTCTTC

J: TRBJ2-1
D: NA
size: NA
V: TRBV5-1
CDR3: CASSLDGSQGDEQFF
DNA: TGCGCCAGCAGCTTGGACGGGTCTCAAGGCGATGAGCAGTTCTTC

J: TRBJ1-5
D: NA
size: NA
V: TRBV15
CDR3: CATSRIDSSNQPQHF
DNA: TGTGCCACCAGCAGGATAGACAGTAGCAATCAGCCCCAGCATTTT

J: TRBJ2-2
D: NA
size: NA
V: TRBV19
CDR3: CASSIDGQYTGELFF
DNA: TGTGCCAGTAGTATAGATGGACAGTACACCGGGGAGCTGTTTTTT

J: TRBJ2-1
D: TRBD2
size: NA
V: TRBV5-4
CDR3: CASSPSGTSGGNSYNEQFF
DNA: TGTGCCAGCAGCCCTTCCGGGACTAGCGGGGGTAACTCCTACAATGAGCAGTTCTTC

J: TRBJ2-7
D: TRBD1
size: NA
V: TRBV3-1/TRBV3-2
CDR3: CASSQAGTGVREQYF
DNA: TGTGCCAGCAGCCAAGCCGGGACAGGGGTTCGCGAGCAGTACTTC

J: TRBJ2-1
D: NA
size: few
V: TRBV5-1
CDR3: CASSEEYNEQFF
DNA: TGCGCCAGCAGTGAGGAGTACAATGAGCAGTTCTTC

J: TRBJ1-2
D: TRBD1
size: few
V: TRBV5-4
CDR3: CASRLDRGNGYTF
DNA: TGTGCCAGCAGGCTAGACAGGGGGAATGGCTACACCTTC

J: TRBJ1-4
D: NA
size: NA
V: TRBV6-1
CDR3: CASSEADSQLFF
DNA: TGTGCCAGCAGTGAAGCGGACTCACAACTGTTTTTT

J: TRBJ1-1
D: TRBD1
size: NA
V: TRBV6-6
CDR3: CASSRWTGERSRAEAFF
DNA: TGTGCCAGCAGTCGCTGGACAGGGGAGCGGTCTAGGGCTGAAGCTTTCTTT

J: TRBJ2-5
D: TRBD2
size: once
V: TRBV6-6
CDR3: CASSYSPGGVETQYF
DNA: TGTGCCAGCAGTTACTCACCGGGGGGGGTGGAGACCCAGTACTTC

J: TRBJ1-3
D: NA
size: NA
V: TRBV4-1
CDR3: CASSQAGTGNTIYF
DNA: TGCGCCAGCAGCCAAGCAGGGACTGGAAACACCATATATTTT

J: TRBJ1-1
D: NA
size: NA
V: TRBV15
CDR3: CATSREYRVWSTEAFF
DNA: TGTGCCACCAGCAGGGAGTACAGGGTATGGAGCACTGAAGCTTTCTTT

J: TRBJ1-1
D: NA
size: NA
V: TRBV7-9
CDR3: CASSLAPGETEAFF
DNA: TGTGCCAGCAGCTTAGCACCAGGGGAGACTGAAGCTTTCTTT

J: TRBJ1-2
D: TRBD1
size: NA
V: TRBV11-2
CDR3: CASRDTGGFGYTF
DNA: TGTGCCAGCAGAGATACAGGGGGCTTTGGCTACACCTTC

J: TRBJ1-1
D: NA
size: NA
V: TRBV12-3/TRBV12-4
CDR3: CASSLAGAGLAFF
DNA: TGTGCCAGCAGTTTAGCAGGGGCCGGTCTAGCTTTCTTT

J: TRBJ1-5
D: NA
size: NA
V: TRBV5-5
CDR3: CASSSSGFNQPQHF
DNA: TGTGCCAGCAGCTCCTCAGGGTTCAATCAGCCCCAGCATTTT

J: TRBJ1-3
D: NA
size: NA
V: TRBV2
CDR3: CASTKGGAGNTIYF
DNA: TGTGCCAGCACCAAGGGGGGGGCTGGAAACACCATATATTTT

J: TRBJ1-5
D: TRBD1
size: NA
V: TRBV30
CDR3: CAWSVGQANQPQHF
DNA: TGTGCCTGGAGTGTAGGACAGGCCAATCAGCCCCAGCATTTT

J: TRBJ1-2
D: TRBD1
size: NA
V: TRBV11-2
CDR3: CASSLGDRGRGYTF
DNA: TGTGCCAGCAGCTTAGGAGACAGGGGGCGAGGCTACACCTTC

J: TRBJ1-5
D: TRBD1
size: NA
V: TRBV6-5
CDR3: CASSRGQGVDQPQHF
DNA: TGTGCCAGCAGCCGGGGACAGGGGGTCGATCAGCCCCAGCATTTT

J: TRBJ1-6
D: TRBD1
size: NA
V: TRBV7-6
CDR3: CASSSTGERTSPLHF
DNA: TGTGCCAGCAGCTCTACAGGGGAAAGGACTTCACCCCTCCACTTT

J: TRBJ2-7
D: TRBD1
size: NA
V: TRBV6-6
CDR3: CASSYSADREGSEQYF
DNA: TGTGCCAGCAGTTACTCGGCGGACAGGGAAGGGTCGGAGCAGTACTTC

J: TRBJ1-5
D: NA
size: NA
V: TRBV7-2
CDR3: CASSTGWQPQHF
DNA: TGTGCCAGCAGCACCGGTTGGCAGCCCCAGCATTTT

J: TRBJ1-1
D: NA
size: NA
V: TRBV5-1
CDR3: CASSLEGGTEAFF
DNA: TGCGCCAGCAGCTTGGAAGGGGGAACTGAAGCTTTCTTT

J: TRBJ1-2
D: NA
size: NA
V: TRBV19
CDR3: CASSIGGSYGYTF
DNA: TGTGCCAGTAGTATCGGAGGGAGCTATGGCTACACCTTC

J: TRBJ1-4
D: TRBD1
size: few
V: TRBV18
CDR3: CASSPGTGGALGHEKLFF
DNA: TGTGCCAGCTCACCCGGGACAGGGGGTGCACTGGGGCATGAAAAACTGTTTTTT

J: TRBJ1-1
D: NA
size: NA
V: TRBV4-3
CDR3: CASSQDTGDHGAFF
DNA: TGCGCCAGCAGCCAAGATACCGGAGACCATGGGGCTTTCTTT

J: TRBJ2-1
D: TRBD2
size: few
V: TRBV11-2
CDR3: CASSLTGTSGYNEQFF
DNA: TGTGCCAGCAGCTTGACCGGGACTAGCGGCTACAATGAGCAGTTCTTC

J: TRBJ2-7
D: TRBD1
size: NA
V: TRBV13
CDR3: CASRSTGTGSYEQYF
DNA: TGTGCCAGCAGATCCACCGGGACAGGCTCCTACGAGCAGTACTTC

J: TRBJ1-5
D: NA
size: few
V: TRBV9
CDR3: CASSVANRQGYSNQPQHF
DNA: TGTGCCAGCAGCGTAGCAAATCGCCAGGGTTATAGCAATCAGCCCCAGCATTTT

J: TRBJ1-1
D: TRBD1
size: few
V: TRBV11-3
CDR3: CASSQGTGKDTEAFF
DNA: TGTGCCAGCAGCCAAGGGACAGGGAAAGACACTGAAGCTTTCTTT

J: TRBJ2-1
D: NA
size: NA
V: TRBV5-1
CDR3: CASSSAPGILSRNEQFF
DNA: TGCGCCAGCAGCAGTGCCCCAGGGATCCTAAGTAGGAATGAGCAGTTCTTC

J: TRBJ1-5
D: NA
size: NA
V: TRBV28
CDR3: CASKGDGNQPQHF
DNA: TGTGCCAGCAAGGGGGACGGCAATCAGCCCCAGCATTTT

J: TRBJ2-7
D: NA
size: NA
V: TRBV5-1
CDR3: CASSFAGVADAVDEQYF
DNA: TGCGCCAGCAGCTTCGCGGGTGTCGCTGATGCTGTCGACGAGCAGTACTTC

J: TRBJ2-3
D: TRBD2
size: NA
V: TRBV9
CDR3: CASSAGLALLDTQYF
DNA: TGTGCCAGCAGCGCGGGACTAGCGCTTCTCGATACGCAGTATTTT

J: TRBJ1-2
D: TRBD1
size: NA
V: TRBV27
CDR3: CASSSRDRLGGYTF
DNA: TGTGCCAGCAGTTCCCGGGACAGGCTCGGCGGCTACACCTTC

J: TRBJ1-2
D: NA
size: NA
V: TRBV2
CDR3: CASVRELKGYTF
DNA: TGTGCCAGCGTCCGCGAGCTAAAAGGCTACACCTTC

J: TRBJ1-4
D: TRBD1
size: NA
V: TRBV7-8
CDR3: CASSLGQGSFEKLFF
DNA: TGTGCCAGCAGCTTGGGACAGGGTTCTTTTGAAAAACTGTTTTTT

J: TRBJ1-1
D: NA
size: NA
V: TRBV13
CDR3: CASSLGLVRGATEAFF
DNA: TGTGCCAGCAGCTTAGGCCTCGTCAGGGGAGCCACTGAAGCTTTCTTT

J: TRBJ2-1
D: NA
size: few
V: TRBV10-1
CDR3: CASSESGSYNEQFF
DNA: TGCGCCAGCAGTGAGTCGGGGAGCTACAATGAGCAGTTCTTC

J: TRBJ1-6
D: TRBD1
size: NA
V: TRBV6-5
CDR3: CASRLLQGAFSPLHF
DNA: TGTGCCAGCAGATTACTACAGGGGGCTTTTTCACCCCTCCACTTT

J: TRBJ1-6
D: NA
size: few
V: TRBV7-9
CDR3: CASSLTDRNNSPLHF
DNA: TGTGCCAGCAGCCTTACTGACAGGAATAATTCACCCCTCCACTTT

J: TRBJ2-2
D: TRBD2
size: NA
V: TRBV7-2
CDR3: CASRTFLAGGRTGELFF
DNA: TGTGCCAGCAGAACATTTTTAGCGGGGGGCCGGACCGGGGAGCTGTTTTTT

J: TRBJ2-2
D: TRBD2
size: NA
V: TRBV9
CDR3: CASSTRGEAGVSGELFF
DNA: TGTGCCAGCAGCACGAGAGGTGAAGCGGGGGTAAGCGGGGAGCTGTTTTTT

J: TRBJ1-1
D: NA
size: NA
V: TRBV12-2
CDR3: CASRLGPQGTEAFF
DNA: TGTGCAAGTCGCTTAGGCCCCCAGGGGACTGAAGCTTTCTTT

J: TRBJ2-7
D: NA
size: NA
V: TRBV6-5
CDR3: CASRLQVSSYEQYF
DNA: TGTGCCAGCAGACTACAGGTGAGCTCCTACGAGCAGTACTTC

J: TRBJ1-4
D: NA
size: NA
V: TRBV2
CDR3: CASGVSGFNEKLFF
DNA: TGTGCCAGCGGAGTGAGTGGGTTTAATGAAAAACTGTTTTTT